This TCR beta chain was recovered during a study of shared clonotypes between healthy human individuals. Broader study findings: Clonotypes shared by all four donors outscored non-shared clonotypes in generation probability. The study sampled only blood, and tissue repertoires likely differ.

Naive-designated CD8 cells lacked CD45RO, were positively enriched for CCR7, and omitted terminally differentiated effector memory CD45RA+ cells. Donation came from healthy HIV-negative adults that had no recent acute infections or vaccinations. Assay: immunoSEQ multiplex PCR; the TCRdb copy retains only in-frame clones and omits some. Of about 820,000 clones listed, 92% were seen once; the top ten hold about 24%. This clone was recorded once. The antigen remains undetermined. Germline V lookup: CDR1 GTSNPN, CDR2 SVGIG (reference sequence). The J segment lost 6 bases and the V segment lost 4 bases, leaving 4 bases of the junction unmatched. The length of the CDR3 is 13 residues.

The clonotype originates from a man aged 30 to 45 in good health. Sequencing input: naive CD8+ T cells sorted from blood. This sequence joins TRBV30 and TRBJ2-7; the match to TRBD2 covers 12 bases. In nucleotides, the CDR3 is TGTGCCTGGACCCTAGCGGGAGGGCTCGAGCAGTACTTC. It encodes CAWTLAGGLEQYF.